This T cell receptor (beta chain) emerged from a study of cytomegalovirus exposure and HLA in healthy donors. Findings and limits, study-wide: Sequence variants that were highly shared formed a cluster that was likely a sequencing artifact.

60 Vbeta and 13 Jbeta primers were used in PCR. Assay: immunoSEQ multiplex PCR; the TCRdb copy retains only in-frame clones and omits some. The table for this sample gives approximately 200,000 clones. A note on this clone: Antigen specificity is unknown.

Germline values: CDR1 SGDLS, CDR2 YYNGEE. The V and J ends lost 0 bases and 2 bases respectively, with 8 bases between them. The CDR3 loop spans 15 amino acids. This clonotype was sampled from a boy between 10 and 17 years old in good health and CMV-seronegative. The sequencing sample was made of PBMCs. The V call is TRBV9, the J call TRBJ2-2, with unresolved D. The CDR3 is CASSVVGFNTGELFF. In DNA, the CDR3 is TGTGCCAGCAGCGTAGTGGGCTTTAACACCGGGGAGCTGTTTTTT.